This T cell receptor beta chain was obtained from a study of cytomegalovirus exposure and HLA in healthy donors. Overall study results and limits: Later on, an analysis showed TCR association rates differing by HLA locus, with DRB1 the most and HLA-C the fewest. The classifier was said to identify cytomegalovirus status with high specificity and sensitivity. The records held CMV serostatus as the only immune exposure information.

With regard to this clone: Its antigen remains unidentified.

The PCR was carried out with 60 Vbeta primers and 13 Jbeta primers. Generated by immunoSEQ multiplex PCR, the TCRdb table keeps only in-frame clones and is missing some. The sample consists of over 110,000 clones, over 75% of them appearing once. The germline CDR1 and CDR2 sequences are SGHRS and YFSETQ. The CDR3 contains 14 residues. V lost 3 bases and J 0 bases, leaving 9 bases between the germline ends. V usage is TRBV5-1 and J usage is TRBJ1-1; D possibly corresponds to TRBD1 (6 bases). Sequencing was done on a sample of PBMCs. This clonotype was obtained from a male donor in good health and CMV-seronegative. The CDR3 DNA reads as TGCGCCAGCAGCTCGGGACACTTGAACACTGAAGCTTTCTTT. This translates into CASSSGHLNTEAFF. Full variable domain (remainder filled in from reference TRBV5-1 and TRBJ1-1): KAGVTQTPRYLIKTRGQQVTLSCSPISGHRSVSWYQQTPGQGLQFLFEYFSETQRNKGNFPGRFSGRQFSNSRSEMNVSTLELGDSALYLCASSSGHLNTEAFFGQGTRLTVV.